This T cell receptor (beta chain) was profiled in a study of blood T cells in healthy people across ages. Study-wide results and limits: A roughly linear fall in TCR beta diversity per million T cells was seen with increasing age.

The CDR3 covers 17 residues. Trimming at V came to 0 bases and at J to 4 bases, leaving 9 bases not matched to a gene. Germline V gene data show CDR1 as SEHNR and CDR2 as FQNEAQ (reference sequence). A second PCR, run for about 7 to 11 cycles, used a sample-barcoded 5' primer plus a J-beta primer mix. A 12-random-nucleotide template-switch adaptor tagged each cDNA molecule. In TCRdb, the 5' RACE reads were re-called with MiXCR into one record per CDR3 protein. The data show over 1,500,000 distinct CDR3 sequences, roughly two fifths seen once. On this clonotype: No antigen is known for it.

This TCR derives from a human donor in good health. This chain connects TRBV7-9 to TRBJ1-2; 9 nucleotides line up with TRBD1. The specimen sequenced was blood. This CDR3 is CASSLARTGGDRYGYTF. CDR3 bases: TGTGCCAGCAGCTTAGCCCGAACAGGGGGCGATCGCTATGGCTACACCTTC. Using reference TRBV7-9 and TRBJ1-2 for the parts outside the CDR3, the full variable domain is DTGVSQNPRHKITKRGQNVTFRCDPISEHNRLYWYRQTLGQGPEFLTYFQNEAQLEKSRLLSDRFSAERPKGSFSTLEIQRTEQGDSAMYLCASSLARTGGDRYGYTFGSGTRLTVV.